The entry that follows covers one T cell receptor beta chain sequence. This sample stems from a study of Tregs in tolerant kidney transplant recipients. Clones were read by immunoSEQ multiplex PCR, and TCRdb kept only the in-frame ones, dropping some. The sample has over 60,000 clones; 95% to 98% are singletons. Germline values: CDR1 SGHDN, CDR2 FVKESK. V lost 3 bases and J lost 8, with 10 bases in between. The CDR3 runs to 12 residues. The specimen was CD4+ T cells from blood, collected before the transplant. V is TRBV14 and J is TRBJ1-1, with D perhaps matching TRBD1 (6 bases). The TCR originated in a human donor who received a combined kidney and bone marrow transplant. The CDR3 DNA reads TGTGCCAGCAGCCACTTCGACAGGGAAGCTTTCTTT. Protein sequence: CASSHFDREAFF. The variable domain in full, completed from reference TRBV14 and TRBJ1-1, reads EAGVTQFPSHSVIEKGQTVTLRCDPISGHDNLYWYRRVMGKEIKFLLHFVKESKQDESGMPNNRFLAERTGGTYSTLKVQPAELEDSGVYFCASSHFDREAFFGQGTRLTVV.